This T cell receptor (beta chain) was sequenced during a study of molecular identifiers for immune sequencing clone quantification. The CDR3 is 13 residues long. V was cut by 2 bases and J by 3 bases, with 7 bases left in between. CDR1 is LGHNA, CDR2 YSLEER, per germline. TCRdb reprocessed the PCR reads via MiXCR and lists one record per CDR3 protein. The data contain just under 650,000 distinct CDR3 sequences, approximately 20% of them seen just once; the ten biggest clones take up roughly 0.85%. This clonotype was seen ten or more times. Sequencing used naive CD8+ T cells from blood, with Jurkat cell RNA spiked in. Documented subset: FACS-sorted CD8+CD4-CCR7+CD45RA+ naive T cells. The chain carries TRBV4-3 and TRBJ1-1; no clear D. The TCR originated in a human donor in good health. Some libraries in this study had Jurkat cell RNA spiked in. In DNA form, the CDR3 reads TGCGCCAGCAGCCAAAGCCTACACACTGAAGCTTTCTTT. This sequence encodes CASSQSLHTEAFF.